The source of this T cell receptor beta chain is a study of T cells in tumors and immune-related adverse events. The CDR3 is 13 amino acids. Trimming took off 6 bases at V and 3 bases at J, with 11 bases between the two ends. The V gene's germline CDR1 is SGHNT and CDR2 YYREEE (reference sequence). The table came from immunoSEQ multiplex PCR; TCRdb's copy has only in-frame clones and leaves some out. The sample shows under 10,000 clones, 90% to 95% of them seen only once. The V and J genes are TRBV5-4 and TRBJ2-3, with D possibly being TRBD2 (5 bases). The starting material was lymph node tissue, obtained from a patient treated with anti-PD-1 therapy. This clonotype was sampled from a female donor with metastatic renal cell carcinoma. CDR3 bases: TGTGCCAGCAAGGGCACTAGTACAGATACGCAGTATTTT. Protein sequence: CASKGTSTDTQYF.